This T cell receptor (beta chain) was recovered during a study of naive and memory T cell subsets. The beta constant-region primer was an equimolar mix of two oligonucleotides covering TRBC1 and TRBC2. Nested alpha and beta constant-region primers with the SP2 primer drove four PCR rounds on ligated cDNA. TCRdb processed the UMI-ligation and nested PCR reads anew with MiXCR; each CDR3 protein has one entry. In the table there are over 65,000 distinct CDR3 sequences, roughly 9.2% of which are singletons. This clonotype showed up many times. This CDR3 region has 15 residues. Germline CDR1 and CDR2: MGHRA and YSYEKL. V lost 3 bases and J lost 2, with 14 bases in between.

This receptor was obtained from a human donor in good health. The rearrangement uses TRBV4-1 and TRBJ2-7; D might be TRBD2 (6 bases). Sequenced material: naive CD8+ T cells from blood. The CDR3 here is CASSQASAPTYEQYF. The CDR3 DNA reads TGCGCCAGCAGCCAGGCTAGCGCTCCCACCTACGAGCAGTACTTC.